The 32 T cell receptor beta chains given below trace back to one sample, sequenced in a study of shared clonotypes between healthy human individuals. Measured with immunoSEQ multiplex PCR; TCRdb has only the in-frame clones, and not every one. This sample has roughly 520,000 clones, with about 96% found just once. Sample: naive CD4+ T cells sorted from blood. Described subset: CD45RA+ positively selected. Receptors originate from a woman in her thirties in good health.

V and J are TRBV28 and TRBJ1-5; 8 nucleotides line up with TRBD1. The CDR3 runs to 13 residues. V gave up 8 bases and J gave up 4 bases; unmatched junction bases: 4. Germline lookup yields CDR1 MDHEN and CDR2 SYDVKM. The CDR3 DNA reads TGTGCCAGCCTGGACAGGGCGAATCAGCCCCAGCATTTT. Amino acids: CASLDRANQPQHF.

The chain carries TRBV11-3 and TRBJ2-1; TRBD1 or TRBD2 may be the D gene (5 bases each). Germline loops: CDR1 SGHNT, CDR2 YENEEA. This CDR3 has 15 residues. Trimming took 5 bases from V and 0 from J, leaving 11 bases between them. CDR3 in DNA: TGTGCCAGCAGCGATACGGGGCTCTCCTACAATGAGCAGTTCTTC. It encodes CASSDTGLSYNEQFF.

This clone was seen a single time. This rearrangement joins TRBV27 to TRBJ2-1; D unresolved. V was shortened by 0 bases and J by 6 bases, with 9 bases between the two germline ends. This CDR3 spans 14 amino acids. The germline V gene has CDR1 MNHEY and CDR2 SMNVEV (reference sequence). The DNA for the CDR3 is TGTGCCAGCAGTTTATCGACTTTATCCAATGAGCAGTTCTTC. This encodes CASSLSTLSNEQFF.

The V and J genes are TRBV6-6 and TRBJ1-1, with 7 bases matching TRBD1. CDR3 length: 16 amino acids. The junction had 4 bases not matched to a gene; V was cut back by 0 bases and J by 0 bases. Germline CDR1 reads MNHNY; CDR2 reads SVGAGI (reference sequence). The CDR3 sequence is CASSYSSGTVNTEAFF. The CDR3 nucleotides read TGTGCCAGCAGTTACTCATCCGGGACAGTGAACACTGAAGCTTTCTTT.

In regard to this clone: The same CDR3 also results from other DNA sequences found in this sample. V usage is TRBV28 and J usage is TRBJ2-3; 8 bases align to TRBD1. Looked up from germline, CDR1 is MDHEN and CDR2 is SYDVKM. The trim removed 1 base at V and 2 bases at J, leaving 2 bases unmatched. CDR3 length equals 15 residues. CDR3 sequence (DNA): TGTGCCAGCAGTTTATCTCAGGGGGCCACAGATACGCAGTATTTT. Translation gives CASSLSQGATDTQYF.

The chain recombines TRBV7-9 with TRBJ2-2; the D is unclear. The CDR3 length is 17 residues. Trimming stripped 0 bases from V and 3 bases from J, with 14 bases between. Germline V gives CDR1 SEHNR, CDR2 FQNEAQ (reference sequence). CDR3 loop: CASSLARAGRDTGELFF. The CDR3 nucleotides read TGTGCCAGCAGCTTAGCCCGGGCAGGCCGGGACACCGGGGAGCTGTTTTTT. Complete variable domain (other parts from reference TRBV7-9 and TRBJ2-2): DTGVSQNPRHKITKRGQNVTFRCDPISEHNRLYWYRQTLGQGPEFLTYFQNEAQLEKSRLLSDRFSAERPKGSFSTLEIQRTEQGDSAMYLCASSLARAGRDTGELFFGEGSRLTVL.

The rearrangement joins TRBV11-3 to TRBJ2-3; 8 nucleotides line up with TRBD2. The CDR3 spans 16 residues. The ends lost 1 base at V and 0 bases at J; junction bases unmatched: 3. Germline-derived CDR1 and CDR2 are SGHNT and YENEEA. CDR3 region: CASSLGRGRSTDTQYF. CDR3 sequence (DNA): TGTGCCAGCAGCTTAGGACGCGGGAGGAGCACAGATACGCAGTATTTT.

This rearrangement joins TRBV11-2 to TRBJ2-2; D gene unclear. V was shortened by 6 bases and J by 6 bases, with 11 bases between the two germline ends. There are 13 residues in the CDR3. From germline, CDR1 is SGHAT and CDR2 FQNNGV. The chain's CDR3 is CASSAARAGELFF. CDR3 DNA sequence: TGTGCCAGCAGTGCCGCCCGGGCCGGGGAGCTGTTTTTT.

A single count supports this clone. The V call is TRBV29-1, the J call TRBJ1-1, with D unclear. CDR1 SQVTM and CDR2 ANQGSEA come from the germline V gene. Trimming left V 6 bases short and J 2 bases short, with 13 bases between. The CDR3 consists of 13 residues. The CDR3 spells CSVLGRRNTEAFF. DNA for the CDR3: TGCAGCGTCCTTGGGCGGAGAAACACTGAAGCTTTCTTT.

The rearrangement joins TRBV28 to TRBJ2-7; possibly TRBD1 or TRBD2 for D (6 bases each). Per germline, CDR1 MDHEN and CDR2 SYDVKM. The CDR3 extends over 14 amino acids. V gave up 3 bases and J gave up 3 bases, with 12 bases separating them. This chain's CDR3 is CASSFAGGNYEQYF. CDR3 nucleotides: TGTGCCAGCAGTTTCGCCGGGGGCAACTACGAGCAGTACTTC.

The rearrangement uses TRBV2 and TRBJ2-7, with D perhaps matching TRBD1 (6 bases). The CDR3 is 16 amino acids. V lost 1 base, J lost 2 bases, and 15 bases lay in between. CDR1 is SNHLY, CDR2 FYNNEI, per germline. The CDR3 nucleotides read TGTGCCAGCAGTGAAGTCCCAGGGGATTCTCCCTACGAGCAGTACTTC. Its protein is CASSEVPGDSPYEQYF.

This rearrangement joins TRBV27 to TRBJ1-3, with TRBD1 as a possible D gene (6 bases). This CDR3 comprises 15 residues. CDR1 and CDR2 (germline): MNHEY, SMNVEV (reference sequence). Trimming removed 8 bases at V and 3 bases at J, with 17 bases between. The CDR3 nucleotides are TGTGCCAGCGGGCCTCTGGGGGCAATTGGAAACACCATATATTTT. Translating it yields CASGPLGAIGNTIYF.

Details on this clone: The same CDR3 also results from other DNA sequences found in this sample. The rearrangement links TRBV7-2 to TRBJ2-7, with a possible D match to TRBD2 (5 bases). CDR1 is SGHTA and CDR2 is FQGNSA in the germline V gene. CDR3 size: 14 residues. The V gene lost 1 base and the J gene lost 2 bases, with 9 bases spanning the gap. The CDR3 sequence: CASSLGPGTYEQYF. DNA of the CDR3: TGTGCCAGCAGCTTAGGTCCCGGGACCTACGAGCAGTACTTC.

The gene calls are TRBV6-5 and TRBJ1-1; possible D gene TRBD1, 5 bases. From germline, CDR1 is MNHEY and CDR2 SVGAGI. Trimming shortened V by 2 bases and J by 1 base, and 11 bases separated the two germline ends. The CDR3 covers 15 residues. CDR3 loop: CASSYNKGRNTEAFF. CDR3 bases: TGTGCCAGCAGTTACAATAAGGGGAGGAACACTGAAGCTTTCTTT.

The CDR3 loop is CASSLGTGGRDTQYF. The DNA of the CDR3 is TGCGCCAGCAGCTTGGGGACAGGGGGCAGAGATACGCAGTATTTT. This chain uses TRBV5-1 with TRBJ2-3, with 11 bases that match TRBD1. Germline V gene lookup returns CDR1 SGHRS and CDR2 YFSETQ. Germline trimming cut 0 bases from V and 5 bases from J; bases unmatched to any gene: 2. The CDR3 covers 15 residues.

The chain employs TRBV27 and TRBJ1-2, with a tentative D call TRBD1 (6 bases). The CDR3 has 15 amino acids. V lost 7 bases and J 4 bases, leaving 19 bases between the germline ends. CDR1 is MNHEY, CDR2 SMNVEV, per germline (reference sequence). The CDR3 protein is CASKTRGGRAYGYTF. The CDR3 DNA is TGTGCCAGCAAGACCCGTGGGGGCAGGGCCTATGGCTACACCTTC.

This chain links TRBV7-8 with TRBJ1-1; a weak D match, TRBD1 (6 bases). The V and J ends lost 5 bases and 1 base respectively, with 14 bases between them. The CDR3 covers 15 residues. The germline V gene has CDR1 SGHVS and CDR2 FQNEAQ. The CDR3 sequence: CASSPDSETNTEAFF. As DNA, the CDR3 is TGTGCCAGCAGCCCGGACAGCGAAACGAACACTGAAGCTTTCTTT.

The chain uses TRBV15 and TRBJ1-5, with 8 bases that match TRBD1. CDR1 is LNHNV and CDR2 is YYDKDF in the germline V gene (reference sequence). The CDR3 contains 16 residues. The ends lost 0 bases at V and 7 bases at J; junction bases unmatched: 8. The CDR3 sequence is CATSRDLAGGGQPQHF. DNA of the CDR3: TGTGCCACCAGCAGAGATTTAGCAGGGGGCGGGCAGCCCCAGCATTTT.

V usage is TRBV14 and J usage is TRBJ2-7, with D tentatively TRBD2 (5 bases). The germline CDR1 and CDR2 sequences are SGHDN and FVKESK. The germline V and J ends were trimmed by 9 bases and 5 bases, with 23 bases remaining between them. The CDR3 totals 15 residues. CDR3 region: CASSSQNFIGHEQYF. Here the CDR3 DNA reads TGTGCCAGTTCTAGCCAAAATTTTATCGGCCACGAGCAGTACTTC.

The rearrangement links TRBV5-1 to TRBJ1-4; 10 bases fit TRBD1. Germline V gene lookup returns CDR1 SGHRS and CDR2 YFSETQ. The CDR3 is 16 amino acids. The junction had 7 bases not matched to a gene; V was cut back by 0 bases and J by 8 bases. The CDR3 sequence is CASSLAGTGVGEKLFF. CDR3 nucleotides: TGCGCCAGCAGCTTGGCCGGGACAGGGGTGGGAGAAAAACTGTTTTTT.

This sequence joins TRBV7-3 and TRBJ1-2; possibly TRBD1 for D (5 bases). The CDR3 runs 13 residues. V dropped 1 base and J dropped 13 bases, with 16 bases sitting between them. Germline CDR1 and CDR2: SGHTA and FQGTGA. CDR3: CASSLNPGPGVTF. CDR3 coding DNA: TGTGCCAGCAGCTTAAATCCGGGGCCTGGGGTCACCTTC.

This chain uses TRBV9 with TRBJ2-3; D gene unclear. The CDR3 contains 12 residues. V was clipped by 3 bases and J by 3 bases, with 5 bases between them. From germline, CDR1 is SGDLS and CDR2 YYNGEE. In DNA form, the CDR3 reads TGTGCCAGCAGCGGTAGGACAGATACGCAGTATTTT. This gives the protein CASSGRTDTQYF.

The V call is TRBV4-1, the J call TRBJ2-7; TRBD1 aligns across 10 bases. After removal of 1 base from V and 2 bases from J, the junction contained 11 bases not matched to a gene. CDR3 length: 18 residues. Germline V gene lookup returns CDR1 MGHRA and CDR2 YSYEKL. CDR3 region: CASSQAGTGDEGAYEQYF. CDR3 nucleotide sequence: TGCGCCAGCAGCCAAGCCGGGACAGGGGATGAGGGGGCCTACGAGCAGTACTTC.

As concerns this clone: The sample holds other DNA sequences that translate to the same CDR3. The chain couples TRBV6-1 to TRBJ1-5; 10 bases align to TRBD1. The length of the CDR3 is 14 residues. Germline V lookup: CDR1 MNHNS, CDR2 SASEGT. The J segment lost 7 bases and the V segment lost 6 bases, leaving 6 bases of the junction unmatched. The CDR3 here is CASRPGQGYQPQHF. CDR3 coding DNA: TGTGCCAGCAGGCCGGGACAGGGGTACCAGCCCCAGCATTTT.

The chain is built from TRBV15 and TRBJ2-3; TRBD2 matches 7 bases. The CDR3 is 16 amino acids. The V gene's germline CDR1 is LNHNV and CDR2 YYDKDF (reference sequence). Trimming took 0 bases from V and 1 from J; bases not matched to a gene: 4. The CDR3 DNA reads as TGTGCCACCAGCAGAGATCCCGCGGGAGGCACAGATACGCAGTATTTT. This codes for CATSRDPAGGTDTQYF. Filled out from reference TRBV15 and TRBJ2-3, the complete variable domain reads DAMVIQNPRYQVTQFGKPVTLSCSQTLNHNVMYWYQQKSSQAPKLLFHYYDKDFNNEADTPDNFQSRRPNTSFCFLDIRSPGLGDTAMYLCATSRDPAGGTDTQYFGPGTRLTVL.

The chain carries TRBV14 and TRBJ2-7; D may be TRBD1 or TRBD2 (6 bases each). Germline loops: CDR1 SGHDN, CDR2 FVKESK. This CDR3 has 15 amino acids. Between the trimmed V and J ends, which lost 3 bases and 6 bases, there was a span of 18 bases. The CDR3 protein is CASSHRLGGVPEQYF. The CDR3 DNA is TGTGCCAGCAGCCACCGACTAGGGGGAGTTCCCGAGCAGTACTTC.

The chain employs TRBV6-5 and TRBJ2-1; TRBD1 or TRBD2 may be the D gene (5 bases each). Looked up from germline, CDR1 is MNHEY and CDR2 is SVGAGI. V was shortened by 5 bases and J by 4 bases, with 15 bases between the two germline ends. The length of the CDR3 is 15 residues. As DNA, the CDR3 is TGTGCCAGCAGTACGGGACCACCGGGGTACAATGAGCAGTTCTTC. Protein sequence: CASSTGPPGYNEQFF.

The CDR3 DNA reads as TGTGCCAGCAGCTTAGCCGGGAATACTGGAAACACCATATATTTT. It yields the protein CASSLAGNTGNTIYF. This chain uses TRBV11-2 with TRBJ1-3; no clear D gene. The CDR3 loop spans 15 amino acids. Germline V gives CDR1 SGHAT, CDR2 FQNNGV. Deletions cut 1 base from V and 2 bases from J, with 9 bases between.

The V gene is TRBV5-6, the J gene TRBJ2-1, with no clear D. Per germline, CDR1 SGHDT and CDR2 YYEEEE. CDR3 length equals 13 residues. Trimming left V 1 base short and J 4 bases short, with 6 bases between. CDR3 nucleotide sequence: TGTGCCAGCAGCTTGCGCAGGTACAATGAGCAGTTCTTC. This sequence encodes CASSLRRYNEQFF.

The genes are TRBV7-9 and TRBJ2-2, with D uncertain. CDR1 is SEHNR and CDR2 is FQNEAQ in the germline V gene (reference sequence). Trimming left V 1 base short and J 0 bases short, with 6 bases between. The CDR3 extends over 15 amino acids. CDR3 amino acids: CASSLGVANTGELFF. The CDR3 DNA sequence: TGTGCCAGCAGCTTAGGTGTCGCGAACACCGGGGAGCTGTTTTTT. Full variable domain (rest looked up from reference TRBV7-9 and TRBJ2-2): DTGVSQNPRHKITKRGQNVTFRCDPISEHNRLYWYRQTLGQGPEFLTYFQNEAQLEKSRLLSDRFSAERPKGSFSTLEIQRTEQGDSAMYLCASSLGVANTGELFFGEGSRLTVL.

The V gene is TRBV5-1, the J gene TRBJ1-2; 8 nucleotides align to TRBD1. V was clipped by 2 bases and J by 6 bases; unmatched bases: 6. CDR1 and CDR2 (germline): SGHRS, YFSETQ. The CDR3 contains 14 residues. CDR3 nucleotides: TGCGCCAGCAGCTTAACGAAACAGGGGGATGGCTACACCTTC. Translation gives CASSLTKQGDGYTF.

The chain joins TRBV15 to TRBJ2-7; D may be TRBD2 (6 bases). The CDR3 sequence is 15 residues long. CDR1 is LNHNV and CDR2 is YYDKDF in the germline V gene (reference sequence). The germline V and J ends were trimmed by 6 bases and 7 bases, with 22 bases remaining between them. The CDR3 is CATREWRDSPGEQYF. DNA for the CDR3: TGTGCCACCAGAGAGTGGCGGGACTCGCCTGGAGAGCAGTACTTC.